This TCR beta chain was retrieved from a study of technical replicates of blood from a handful of donors. The CDR3 runs to 16 residues. Germline V gene data show CDR1 as SGHKS and CDR2 as YYEKEE (reference sequence). V lost 4 bases and J lost 8; bases outside the gene matches: 16. Libraries were prepared by immunoSEQ multiplex PCR; TCRdb keeps only in-frame clonotypes and omits some of them. The table has 68,000 or so clones, 80% to 95% seen once; the top ten hold approximately 4.8%. This TCR derives from a human donor in good health. Some clones in this sample may be carry-over from other donors' samples. V usage is TRBV5-5 and J usage is TRBJ1-2; 8 bases agree with TRBD1. Sample: PBMCs. The CDR3 is CASSPAEAGGVWGYTF. CDR3 nucleotides: TGTGCCAGCAGCCCGGCGGAGGCAGGGGGCGTGTGGGGCTACACCTTC.